The clone carrying this TCR beta chain counts as large (0.1 to 1%). Time point indicated: sample taken at primary tumor resection. The donors were more than 70 patients with non-small cell lung cancer that was early-stage and untreated. Unsorted tumor, nontumor lung tissue or cryopreserved PBMC supplied the whole RNA. The data are from a study of spatial heterogeneity in lung cancer. About the study: Among detected sequences, beta-chain ones consistently exceeded alpha-chain ones in number.

Every TCR cDNA molecule bore a unique molecular identifier. TCRdb reanalysed the 5' RACE reads using MiXCR and keeps one entry per CDR3 protein. The repertoire consists of thousands of distinct CDR3 sequences, with 10% to 15% occurring once and the leading ten covering roughly 21%. Sequenced here: normal lung tissue next to the tumor, sampled at surgery. The sequence was obtained from a female donor with early-stage non-small cell lung cancer.

CDR3 region: CANSGGQRDTQYF. DNA for the CDR3: TGTGCCAACTCAGGGGGCCAGAGAGATACGCAGTATTTT. The genes are TRBV28 and TRBJ2-3, with 8 bases aligning to TRBD1. Germline-derived CDR1 and CDR2 are MDHEN and SYDVKM. CDR3 length: 13 residues. Unmatched junction bases numbered 8, after V lost 10 bases and J lost 5 bases.